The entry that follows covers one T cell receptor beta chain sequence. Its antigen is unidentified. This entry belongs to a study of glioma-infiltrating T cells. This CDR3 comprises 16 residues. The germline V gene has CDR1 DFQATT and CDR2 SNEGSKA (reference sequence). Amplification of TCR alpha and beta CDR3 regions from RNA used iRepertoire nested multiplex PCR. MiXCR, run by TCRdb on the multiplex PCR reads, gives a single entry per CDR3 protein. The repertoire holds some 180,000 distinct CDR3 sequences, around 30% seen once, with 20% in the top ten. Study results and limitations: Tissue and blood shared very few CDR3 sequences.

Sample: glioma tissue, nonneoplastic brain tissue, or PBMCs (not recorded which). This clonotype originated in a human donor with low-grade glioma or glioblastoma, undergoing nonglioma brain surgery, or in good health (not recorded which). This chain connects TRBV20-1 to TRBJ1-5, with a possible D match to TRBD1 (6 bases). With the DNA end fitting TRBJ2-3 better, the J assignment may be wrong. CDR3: CSARNPTRGSNQPQYF. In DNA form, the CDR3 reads TGCAGTGCTAGGAACCCGACCAGGGGAAGCAACCAGCCCCAGTATTTT.